This T cell receptor beta chain was captured in a study of blood T cell repertoires in COVID-19. Libraries were prepared by immunoSEQ multiplex PCR; TCRdb keeps only in-frame clonotypes and omits some of them. The data contain 150,000 to 200,000 clones, roughly 90% of them seen just once; the ten biggest clones take up approximately 0.56%. V lost 3 bases and J 6 bases, leaving 7 bases between the germline ends. Germline V lookup: CDR1 SGHRS, CDR2 YFSETQ. The CDR3 has 12 amino acids. The origin of this receptor is a man aged 50-59 years with acute or convalescent COVID-19. The chain links TRBV5-1 to TRBJ2-1, with D uncertain. The sample consisted of peripheral blood. The CDR3, as DNA: TGCGCCAGCAGCTCCCTTTTCAATGAGCAGTTCTTC. Its translation is CASSSLFNEQFF.